The rows below give T cell receptor beta chains drawn from one sample of a study. Via MiXCR, TCRdb re-called the reads, giving one row per CDR3 protein. The table has roughly 3,800 distinct CDR3 sequences, 8% to 11% seen once. Input material: CD4+ T cells from synovial fluid. The receptor set was obtained from a human donor with rheumatoid arthritis. Both conserved end residues are part of each CDR3. D genes are given only for firm matches. The size of a clone is reported for some rows only, either as once, few or many, or as a class for expanded clones.

D	V	size	J	CDR3	DNA
TRBD1	TRBV20-1	few	TRBJ2-3	CSAPPGGADTQYF	TGCAGTGCGCCTCCAGGGGGCGCAGATACGCAGTATTTT
TRBD2	TRBV7-9	medium-sized	TRBJ2-5	CAILAGQETQYF	TGTGCCATCCTAGCGGGACAAGAGACCCAGTACTTC
-	TRBV28	-	TRBJ2-7	CASKVTAGYYEQYF	TGTGCCAGCAAGGTAACGGCGGGGTACTACGAGCAGTACTTC
TRBD2	TRBV7-2	many	TRBJ2-1	CASSLAGIAGGRGEQFF	TGTGCCAGCAGCTTAGCCGGGATTGCGGGAGGGAGGGGTGAGCAGTTCTTC
-	TRBV7-2	medium-sized	TRBJ2-7	CASSLGGYSYEQYF	TGTGCCAGCAGCTTAGGAGGTTACTCCTACGAGCAGTACTTC
-	TRBV20-1	medium-sized	TRBJ1-1	CSARRSGNTEAFF	TGCAGTGCTAGAAGGTCGGGGAACACTGAAGCTTTCTTT
-	TRBV7-2	many	TRBJ1-6	CASSLLQATSPLHF	TGTGCCAGCAGCTTACTACAGGCTACTTCACCCCTCCACTTT
-	TRBV6-5	many	TRBJ2-3	CASSRDFTDTQYF	TGTGCCAGCAGTCGGGACTTCACAGATACGCAGTATTTT
-	TRBV6-2/TRBV6-3	many	TRBJ1-5	CASSYGAENSNQPQHF	TGTGCCAGCAGTTACGGAGCTGAAAATAGCAATCAGCCCCAGCATTTT
TRBD2	TRBV4-1	medium-sized	TRBJ2-2	CASSHPLAGGRTGELFF	TGCGCCAGCAGCCACCCCCTAGCGGGAGGAAGGACCGGGGAGCTGTTTTTT
-	TRBV7-2	medium-sized	TRBJ2-5	CASSPQSQAGQETQYF	TGTGCCAGCAGCCCCCAATCGCAGGCTGGCCAAGAGACCCAGTACTTC
-	TRBV20-1	few	TRBJ2-7	CSARTGGYEQYF	TGCAGTGCTAGGACAGGAGGGTACGAGCAGTACTTC
-	TRBV12-3/TRBV12-4	large	TRBJ2-7	CASSLLGLAYEQYF	TGTGCCAGCAGTTTATTGGGGCTAGCCTACGAGCAGTACTTC
TRBD2	TRBV20-1	medium-sized	TRBJ2-7	CSASPLAGGPGSYEQYF	TGCAGTGCTAGCCCACTAGCGGGAGGGCCGGGGTCCTACGAGCAGTACTTC
-	TRBV7-2	many	TRBJ2-2	CASSLIPNTGELFF	TGTGCCAGCAGCTTAATTCCGAACACCGGGGAGCTGTTTTTT
-	TRBV7-2	medium-sized	TRBJ1-6	CASSFYQGSYNSPLHF	TGTGCCAGCAGCTTTTATCAGGGTTCCTATAATTCACCCCTCCACTTT
TRBD1	TRBV9	many	TRBJ1-4	CASSVDYRGDEKLFF	TGTGCCAGCAGCGTAGACTACAGGGGCGATGAAAAACTGTTTTTT
-	TRBV20-1	-	TRBJ1-2	CSASLEDLYGYTF	TGCAGTGCTAGCCTCGAGGACCTGTATGGCTACACCTTC
-	TRBV4-2	medium-sized	TRBJ2-2	CASSQEGPGPGELFF	TGTGCCAGCAGCCAAGAAGGTCCCGGCCCCGGGGAGCTGTTTTTT
-	TRBV6-2/TRBV6-3	medium-sized	TRBJ2-7	CASSYPSLRPSVEQYF	TGTGCCAGCAGTTACCCCTCGTTAAGACCCTCGGTCGAGCAGTACTTC
TRBD2	TRBV7-3	few	TRBJ2-7	CASSPLAGELSEQYF	TGTGCCAGCAGCCCACTAGCGGGAGAGCTTAGCGAGCAGTACTTC
-	TRBV6-6	many	TRBJ1-2	CASSTPPTF	TGTGCCAGCAGTACGCCACCGACCTTC
-	TRBV7-2	many	TRBJ1-2	CASSLVQVYGYTF	TGTGCCAGCAGCTTAGTACAAGTCTATGGCTACACCTTC
-	TRBV4-3	many	TRBJ2-6	CASSQGDTSSGANVLTF	TGCGCCAGCAGCCAAGGGGACACCAGCTCTGGGGCCAACGTCCTGACTTTC
TRBD2	TRBV4-2	medium-sized	TRBJ2-1	CASSPAGGEMNEQFF	TGTGCCAGCAGCCCGGCGGGAGGGGAGATGAATGAGCAGTTCTTC
-	TRBV7-6	medium-sized	TRBJ2-1	CASSYSEGNPNEQFF	TGTGCCAGCAGCTATAGCGAGGGGAACCCGAATGAGCAGTTCTTC
TRBD2	TRBV18	few	TRBJ2-3	CASSSGRITDTQYF	TGTGCCAGCTCAAGCGGGAGGATCACAGATACGCAGTATTTT
TRBD1	TRBV28	-	TRBJ1-2	CASRTTGGRGYTF	TGTGCCAGCAGGACTACAGGGGGCAGGGGCTACACCTTC
-	TRBV5-4	many	TRBJ2-2	CASSYSTGELFF	TGTGCCAGCAGCTACAGCACCGGGGAGCTGTTTTTT
-	TRBV19	-	TRBJ2-3	CASSIEGAYADTQYF	TGTGCCAGTAGTATAGAAGGGGCATATGCAGATACGCAGTATTTT
-	TRBV11-2	medium-sized	TRBJ1-4	CASSLTNTGQKLFF	TGTGCCAGCAGCTTAACCAACACAGGGCAGAAACTGTTTTTT
TRBD1	TRBV20-1	medium-sized	TRBJ1-1	CSATQTGGWTEAFF	TGCAGTGCCACCCAGACAGGGGGCTGGACTGAAGCTTTCTTT
-	TRBV7-2	-	TRBJ2-1	CASSQGPSREQFF	TGTGCCAGCAGCCAGGGACCCTCCAGGGAGCAGTTCTTC
-	TRBV20-1	medium-sized	TRBJ2-3	CSASGQGLGTDTQYF	TGCAGTGCTAGTGGGCAGGGACTTGGTACAGATACGCAGTATTTT
-	TRBV20-1	medium-sized	TRBJ1-3	CSARSDSSGWNTIYF	TGCAGTGCTAGGAGCGACAGCTCAGGTTGGAACACCATATATTTT
-	TRBV11-2	-	TRBJ2-7	CASSHRTPGLSYEQYF	TGTGCCAGCAGCCACAGGACACCAGGGCTTTCCTACGAGCAGTACTTC
TRBD2	TRBV18	medium-sized	TRBJ2-3	CASSPVTSGSTDTQYF	TGTGCCAGCTCACCAGTGACTAGCGGGAGCACAGATACGCAGTATTTT
TRBD1	TRBV28	-	TRBJ2-6	CASSFGQGARVLTF	TGTGCCAGCAGTTTCGGGCAGGGGGCTAGAGTCCTGACTTTC
-	TRBV7-2	-	TRBJ2-7	CASSPRVRLGQYF	TGTGCCAGCAGCCCCAGGGTTCGGTTAGGGCAGTACTTC
TRBD1	TRBV2	medium-sized	TRBJ2-6	CASSEATGTGANVLTF	TGTGCCAGCAGTGAAGCGACAGGGACTGGGGCCAACGTCCTGACTTTC
-	TRBV6-1	medium-sized	TRBJ2-3	CASSEGASDTQYF	TGTGCCAGCAGTGAAGGGGCATCAGATACGCAGTATTTT
-	TRBV20-1	few	TRBJ1-1	CSARDSGGSTEAFF	TGCAGTGCTAGAGATTCGGGGGGGTCCACTGAAGCTTTCTTT
-	TRBV20-1	medium-sized	TRBJ2-1	CSARGQNEQFF	TGCAGTGCTAGGGGTCAAAATGAGCAGTTCTTC
-	TRBV29-1	many	TRBJ1-5	CSVAGGLNQPQHF	TGCAGCGTTGCGGGGGGACTCAATCAGCCCCAGCATTTT
-	TRBV20-1	many	TRBJ2-2	CSARDRAVGTGELFF	TGCAGTGCTAGAGATCGAGCGGTTGGCACCGGGGAGCTGTTTTTT
-	TRBV6-5	many	TRBJ2-7	CASSKQGPYEQYF	TGTGCCAGCAGTAAACAGGGTCCCTACGAGCAGTACTTC
-	TRBV5-1	many	TRBJ1-6	CASSLAAGQSYNSPLHF	TGCGCCAGCAGCTTGGCAGCTGGACAGTCATATAATTCACCCCTCCACTTT
-	TRBV7-2	medium-sized	TRBJ2-1	CASSLESGWDNEQFF	TGTGCCAGCAGCTTAGAGAGCGGTTGGGACAATGAGCAGTTCTTC
-	TRBV20-1	-	TRBJ1-4	CSVGDEKLFF	TGCAGTGTTGGTGATGAAAAACTGTTTTTT
-	TRBV18	many	TRBJ1-1	CASSRPNTEAFF	TGTGCCAGCTCACGACCGAACACTGAAGCTTTCTTT
-	TRBV7-2	few	TRBJ1-1	CASSFRNTEAFF	TGTGCCAGCAGCTTCAGGAACACTGAAGCTTTCTTT
TRBD1	TRBV12-3/TRBV12-4	-	TRBJ2-2	CASRTGTGVAGELFF	TGTGCCAGCAGGACCGGGACAGGGGTTGCCGGGGAGCTGTTTTTT
-	TRBV5-1	medium-sized	TRBJ2-7	CASSLDRGIHEQYF	TGCGCCAGCAGCTTGGATCGGGGGATCCACGAGCAGTACTTC
TRBD2	TRBV2	many	TRBJ2-7	CASSKPGLAGRSEQYF	TGTGCCAGCAGTAAACCGGGACTAGCCGGGAGGAGCGAGCAGTACTTC
-	TRBV10-3	once	TRBJ2-1	CAIKGTTANSYNEQFF	TGTGCCATCAAAGGGACGACAGCGAACTCCTACAATGAGCAGTTCTTC
TRBD1	TRBV20-1	medium-sized	TRBJ1-5	CSAIPGQGLRNQPQHF	TGCAGTGCTATCCCGGGACAGGGTCTAAGAAATCAGCCCCAGCATTTT
-	TRBV10-2	few	TRBJ1-5	CASSADNNQPQHF	TGCGCCAGCAGTGCCGACAACAATCAGCCCCAGCATTTT
-	TRBV7-2	few	TRBJ2-2	CASSLRDKNTGELFF	TGTGCCAGCAGCCTGCGGGACAAGAACACCGGGGAGCTGTTTTTT
TRBD1	TRBV6-1	few	TRBJ1-2	CATADRVHYGYTF	TGTGCCACCGCGGACAGGGTTCACTATGGCTACACCTTC
-	TRBV5-1	medium-sized	TRBJ2-3	CASSLGQTTDTQYF	TGCGCCAGCAGCTTGGGACAGACCACAGATACGCAGTATTTT